The clone carrying this T cell receptor beta chain has ten or more counts. What it binds is not known. This entry comes from a study of Graves' ophthalmopathy and Graves' hyperthyroidism. Study findings and constraints: Its predictions of ophthalmopathy progression gave the model approximately 65% sensitivity and 72% to 85% specificity.

Amplifying from RNA transcripts, the study obtained TCR beta CDR3 regions. In the first round, RT-PCR was carried out with HTBI primers, and a multiplex PCR formed the second round. TCRdb analysed the multiplex PCR reads with MiXCR anew, one entry per CDR3 protein. The table lists over a million distinct CDR3 sequences, approximately 35% of them singletons. Germline CDR1 reads MNHNS; CDR2 reads SASEGT. The CDR3 contains 13 residues. Trimming pared 5 bases from V and 7 bases from J, leaving 9 bases between. Sequencing was done on a sample of peripheral blood or thyroid tissue (not recorded which). The chain combines TRBV6-1 with TRBJ1-6; D gene ambiguous. This TCR was sampled from an adult man with Graves' hyperthyroidism. The CDR3 DNA is TGTGCCAGCAGTCAACAAGGGAATTCACCCCTCCACTTT. It encodes CASSQQGNSPLHF.